A selection of T cell receptor beta chains follows, all from one sample in a study of T-cell reconstitution after alpha-beta-depleted transplantation in children. A single record per CDR3 protein comes from TCRdb applying MiXCR to the PCR reads. Here the sample spans about a million distinct CDR3 sequences, roughly 29% being singletons. The sample here was PBMCs, mostly from graft donor cells, taken 360 days after TCRalphabeta/CD19-depleted stem cell transplant. Receptors originate from a boy under two years old who had a stem cell transplant for SCID, so the T cells may come from the graft donor. Both conserved end residues are part of each CDR3. The order of the fields is clone size, J gene, D gene, V gene, CDR3 length, CDR3 DNA, CDR3 protein. A D gene is named only where the DNA matches it firmly. Not every row has a clone size; where given, it reads once, few, many or a size class.

abundance: NA
j_gene: TRBJ2-3
d_gene: NA
v_gene: TRBV5-1
len: 15
CDR3nt: TGCGCCAGCAGCTGGGTCCGCCGGACCACAGATACGCAGTATTTT
CDR3aa: CASSWVRRTTDTQYF

abundance: NA
j_gene: TRBJ2-7
d_gene: NA
v_gene: TRBV5-1
len: 8
CDR3nt: TGTTTCTCTCGCGAGCAGTACTTC
CDR3aa: CFSREQYF

abundance: NA
j_gene: TRBJ2-1
d_gene: TRBD1
v_gene: TRBV7-7
len: 16
CDR3nt: TGTGCCAGCAGCTCGAAACCGGGACAGGGGTTAAATGAGCAGTTCTTC
CDR3aa: CASSSKPGQGLNEQFF

abundance: NA
j_gene: TRBJ2-2
d_gene: TRBD1
v_gene: TRBV10-3
len: 14
CDR3nt: TGTGCCATCAGCTTGACAGGGGAGGCCGGGGAGCTGTTTTTT
CDR3aa: CAISLTGEAGELFF

abundance: few
j_gene: TRBJ1-1
d_gene: NA
v_gene: TRBV5-6
len: 17
CDR3nt: TGTGCCAGCAGCTTGAAAGGAGGGGTCACCATGAACACTGAAGCTTTCTTT
CDR3aa: CASSLKGGVTMNTEAFF

abundance: NA
j_gene: TRBJ2-5
d_gene: NA
v_gene: TRBV7-8
len: 13
CDR3nt: TGTGCCAGCGACCCTCTAGCGCGTGAGACCCAGTACTTC
CDR3aa: CASDPLARETQYF

abundance: NA
j_gene: TRBJ1-5
d_gene: NA
v_gene: TRBV6-5
len: 16
CDR3nt: TGTGCCAGCAGTTACATTCGGGACAAGGCCAATCAGCCCCAGCATTTT
CDR3aa: CASSYIRDKANQPQHF

abundance: NA
j_gene: TRBJ2-1
d_gene: NA
v_gene: TRBV7-3
len: 13
CDR3nt: TGTGCCAGCAGCTTAACGGGCTCCATTGAGCAGTTCTTC
CDR3aa: CASSLTGSIEQFF

abundance: NA
j_gene: TRBJ1-2
d_gene: NA
v_gene: TRBV5-5
len: 13
CDR3nt: TGTGCCAGCAGCTTGTACAGGGACTATGGCTACACCTTC
CDR3aa: CASSLYRDYGYTF

abundance: NA
j_gene: TRBJ1-1
d_gene: NA
v_gene: TRBV11-1
len: 12
CDR3nt: TGTGCCAGCACCCGGGGACAAGCTGAAGCTTTCTTT
CDR3aa: CASTRGQAEAFF

abundance: few
j_gene: TRBJ1-3
d_gene: NA
v_gene: TRBV10-3
len: 14
CDR3nt: TGTGCCATCAGCCACAGCTACTCTGGAAACACCATATATTTT
CDR3aa: CAISHSYSGNTIYF

abundance: NA
j_gene: TRBJ2-1
d_gene: NA
v_gene: TRBV10-3
len: 13
CDR3nt: TGTGCCATCAGCGAATTAACCTACAATGAGCAGTTCTTC
CDR3aa: CAISELTYNEQFF

abundance: NA
j_gene: TRBJ2-7
d_gene: NA
v_gene: TRBV5-1
len: 14
CDR3nt: TGCGCCAGCAGCTTGGACAGGGAAAGAAACGAGCAGTACTTC
CDR3aa: CASSLDRERNEQYF

abundance: few
j_gene: TRBJ1-1
d_gene: NA
v_gene: TRBV5-1
len: 14
CDR3nt: TGCGCCAGCAGCTTGGGACAACTTGGCACTGAAGCTTTCTTT
CDR3aa: CASSLGQLGTEAFF

abundance: NA
j_gene: TRBJ2-1
d_gene: TRBD1
v_gene: TRBV20-1
len: 18
CDR3nt: TGCAGTGCTAGTGGCGGACAGGGTTTAATAGCCTCCTACAATGAGCAGTTCTTC
CDR3aa: CSASGGQGLIASYNEQFF

abundance: NA
j_gene: TRBJ1-2
d_gene: NA
v_gene: TRBV7-9
len: 16
CDR3nt: TGTGCCAGCAGCTTAGCGCTGGAGGGTTCCGACTATGGCTACACCTTC
CDR3aa: CASSLALEGSDYGYTF

abundance: few
j_gene: TRBJ2-7
d_gene: NA
v_gene: TRBV12-3/TRBV12-4
len: 16
CDR3nt: TGTGCCAGCAGTCTCTTAACAGGGTGGGCCTCCTACGAGCAGTACTTC
CDR3aa: CASSLLTGWASYEQYF

abundance: NA
j_gene: TRBJ2-3
d_gene: NA
v_gene: TRBV10-3
len: 19
CDR3nt: TGTGCCATCAGCCCTGCTAGGCCTGAAGAAATTATGCCTACAGATACGCAGTATTTT
CDR3aa: CAISPARPEEIMPTDTQYF

abundance: few
j_gene: TRBJ2-7
d_gene: NA
v_gene: TRBV7-2
len: 14
CDR3nt: TGTGCCAGCAGCTTGCCACTGATCTCCTACGAGCAGTACTTC
CDR3aa: CASSLPLISYEQYF

abundance: NA
j_gene: TRBJ2-3
d_gene: NA
v_gene: TRBV5-1
len: 13
CDR3nt: TGCGCCAGCAGCCCACTTTTAGGGGATACGCAGTATTTT
CDR3aa: CASSPLLGDTQYF

abundance: few
j_gene: TRBJ1-5
d_gene: NA
v_gene: TRBV6-1
len: 14
CDR3nt: TGTGCCAGCAGCCGTGGACGGGGGTATCAGCCCCAGCATTTT
CDR3aa: CASSRGRGYQPQHF

abundance: NA
j_gene: TRBJ2-3
d_gene: NA
v_gene: TRBV20-1
len: 14
CDR3nt: TGCAGTGCTAGAGACCCCGGGGGCAGAGATACGCAGTATTTT
CDR3aa: CSARDPGGRDTQYF

abundance: once
j_gene: TRBJ2-2
d_gene: TRBD2
v_gene: TRBV29-1
len: 14
CDR3nt: TGCAGCGTGTCCGGGACTAGCGGTACCGGGGAGCTGTTTTTT
CDR3aa: CSVSGTSGTGELFF

abundance: NA
j_gene: TRBJ2-2
d_gene: TRBD1
v_gene: TRBV12-3/TRBV12-4
len: 16
CDR3nt: TGTGCCAGCAGTTTTCTAGGGGGCTTGCACACCGGGGAGCTGTTTTTT
CDR3aa: CASSFLGGLHTGELFF

abundance: NA
j_gene: TRBJ1-3
d_gene: NA
v_gene: TRBV5-1
len: 16
CDR3nt: TGCGCCAGCAGCTTGGGACCCCGGGAGGACGGAAACACCATATATTTT
CDR3aa: CASSLGPREDGNTIYF

abundance: NA
j_gene: TRBJ2-3
d_gene: TRBD1
v_gene: TRBV9
len: 16
CDR3nt: TGTGCCAGCAGCGTCTCCGGGACAGTGAACACAGATACGCAGTATTTT
CDR3aa: CASSVSGTVNTDTQYF

abundance: NA
j_gene: TRBJ2-4
d_gene: NA
v_gene: TRBV4-3
len: 13
CDR3nt: TGCGCCAGCAGCCAAGAAGGGGGGAACATTCAGTACTTC
CDR3aa: CASSQEGGNIQYF

abundance: few
j_gene: TRBJ2-1
d_gene: TRBD2
v_gene: TRBV29-1
len: 13
CDR3nt: TGCAGCGTCCAGCGGGAGATCTACAATGAGCAGTTCTTC
CDR3aa: CSVQREIYNEQFF

abundance: NA
j_gene: TRBJ1-1
d_gene: NA
v_gene: TRBV5-7
len: 21
CDR3nt: TGTGCCAGCAGCTCGGTAGACGGTGGAAGAAGTAAGTCGTCGTTGGGCACTGAAGCTTTCTTT
CDR3aa: CASSSVDGGRSKSSLGTEAFF

abundance: NA
j_gene: TRBJ2-1
d_gene: NA
v_gene: TRBV15
len: 16
CDR3nt: TGTGCCACCAGCAGAGAGGTTGGGGGGGCCTTAAATGAGCAGTTCTTC
CDR3aa: CATSREVGGALNEQFF

abundance: few
j_gene: TRBJ2-1
d_gene: TRBD1
v_gene: TRBV12-3/TRBV12-4
len: 15
CDR3nt: TGTGCCAGCATGCTCCCAGGGGGCTCCTACAATGAGCAGTTCTTC
CDR3aa: CASMLPGGSYNEQFF

abundance: NA
j_gene: TRBJ2-7
d_gene: NA
v_gene: TRBV5-1
len: 15
CDR3nt: TGCGCCAGCAGCTTTATTTGGGGGAACTCCTACGAGCAGTACTTC
CDR3aa: CASSFIWGNSYEQYF

abundance: NA
j_gene: TRBJ2-1
d_gene: NA
v_gene: TRBV7-8
len: 16
CDR3nt: TGTGCCAGCAGCTTGTTATCCAGGGCAAATAGTCTTGAGCAGTTCTTC
CDR3aa: CASSLLSRANSLEQFF

abundance: NA
j_gene: TRBJ1-1
d_gene: NA
v_gene: TRBV6-6
len: 11
CDR3nt: TGTGCCAGCAGTCAAGGGAGGGAAGCTTTCTTT
CDR3aa: CASSQGREAFF

abundance: few
j_gene: TRBJ1-2
d_gene: NA
v_gene: TRBV29-1
len: 15
CDR3nt: TGCAGCGTGCGAGAGTTGGGGGTTTACGGCTATGGCTACACCTTC
CDR3aa: CSVRELGVYGYGYTF

abundance: few
j_gene: TRBJ1-5
d_gene: NA
v_gene: TRBV4-1
len: 12
CDR3nt: TGCGCCAGCAGCCATCCCCGGGGGCCCCAGCATTTT
CDR3aa: CASSHPRGPQHF

abundance: NA
j_gene: TRBJ2-3
d_gene: TRBD2
v_gene: TRBV13
len: 18
CDR3nt: TGTGCCAGCAGCTCCCGGACTAGCGGGGAGGAAGTCACAGATACGCAGTATTTT
CDR3aa: CASSSRTSGEEVTDTQYF

abundance: few
j_gene: TRBJ2-7
d_gene: TRBD2
v_gene: TRBV29-1
len: 13
CDR3nt: TGCAGCGTTGGGCGGGGGAAAGACTACGAGCAGTACTTC
CDR3aa: CSVGRGKDYEQYF

abundance: NA
j_gene: TRBJ1-2
d_gene: NA
v_gene: TRBV6-1
len: 14
CDR3nt: TGTGCCAGCAGTACCAGCAGGGCCAACTATGGCTACACCTTC
CDR3aa: CASSTSRANYGYTF

abundance: NA
j_gene: TRBJ1-4
d_gene: TRBD1
v_gene: TRBV12-3/TRBV12-4
len: 12
CDR3nt: TGTGCCAGCAGGGGACAGGAAGAAAAACTGTTTTTT
CDR3aa: CASRGQEEKLFF

abundance: few
j_gene: TRBJ2-3
d_gene: TRBD1
v_gene: TRBV5-1
len: 15
CDR3nt: TGCGCCAGCAGCGTACAGGGGGTTGGGGCAGATACGCAGTATTTT
CDR3aa: CASSVQGVGADTQYF

abundance: NA
j_gene: TRBJ2-3
d_gene: NA
v_gene: TRBV12-3/TRBV12-4
len: 15
CDR3nt: TGTGCCAGCAGTTATGAGGGGACGCGCACAGATACGCAGTATTTT
CDR3aa: CASSYEGTRTDTQYF

abundance: NA
j_gene: TRBJ1-6
d_gene: TRBD1
v_gene: TRBV7-2
len: 14
CDR3nt: TGTGCCAGCAGCTCGGACAGGGTGAATTCACCCCTCCACTTT
CDR3aa: CASSSDRVNSPLHF

abundance: NA
j_gene: TRBJ2-7
d_gene: NA
v_gene: TRBV7-8
len: 12
CDR3nt: TGTGCCAGCAGCTTAGTGCCCATCGAGCAGTACTTC
CDR3aa: CASSLVPIEQYF

abundance: few
j_gene: TRBJ1-4
d_gene: TRBD1
v_gene: TRBV15
len: 17
CDR3nt: TGTGCCACCAGCAGAGTAGGACAGGGGAAGAATAATGAAAAACTGTTTTTT
CDR3aa: CATSRVGQGKNNEKLFF

abundance: NA
j_gene: TRBJ1-1
d_gene: NA
v_gene: TRBV13
len: 15
CDR3nt: TGTGCCAGCAGCCCACAGCGGGGAGTGAGAACTGAAGCTTTCTTT
CDR3aa: CASSPQRGVRTEAFF

abundance: NA
j_gene: TRBJ2-2
d_gene: NA
v_gene: TRBV9
len: 17
CDR3nt: TGTGCCAGCAGCTCCCCTCTAGGTGCAGGGATCGCCGGGGAGCTGTTTTTT
CDR3aa: CASSSPLGAGIAGELFF

abundance: few
j_gene: TRBJ2-7
d_gene: NA
v_gene: TRBV4-2
len: 17
CDR3nt: TGTGCCAGCAGCCCAACAACGAGAGACAGGTGGTCCTACGAGCAGTACTTC
CDR3aa: CASSPTTRDRWSYEQYF

abundance: once
j_gene: TRBJ1-1
d_gene: TRBD1
v_gene: TRBV20-1
len: 17
CDR3nt: TGCAGTGCTAGAGCTGGGGCGACAGGGCTACTGAACACTGAAGCTTTCTTT
CDR3aa: CSARAGATGLLNTEAFF